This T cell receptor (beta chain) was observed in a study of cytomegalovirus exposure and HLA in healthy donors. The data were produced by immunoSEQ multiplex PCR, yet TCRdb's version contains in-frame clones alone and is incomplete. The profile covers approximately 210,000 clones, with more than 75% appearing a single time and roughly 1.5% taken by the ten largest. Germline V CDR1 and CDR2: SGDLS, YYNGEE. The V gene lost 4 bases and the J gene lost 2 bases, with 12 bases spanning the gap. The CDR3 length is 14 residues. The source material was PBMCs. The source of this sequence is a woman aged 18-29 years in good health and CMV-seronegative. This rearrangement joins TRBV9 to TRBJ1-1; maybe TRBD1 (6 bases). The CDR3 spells CASSRDTRNTEAFF. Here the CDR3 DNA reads TGTGCCAGCAGCCGGGACACCCGAAACACTGAAGCTTTCTTT.